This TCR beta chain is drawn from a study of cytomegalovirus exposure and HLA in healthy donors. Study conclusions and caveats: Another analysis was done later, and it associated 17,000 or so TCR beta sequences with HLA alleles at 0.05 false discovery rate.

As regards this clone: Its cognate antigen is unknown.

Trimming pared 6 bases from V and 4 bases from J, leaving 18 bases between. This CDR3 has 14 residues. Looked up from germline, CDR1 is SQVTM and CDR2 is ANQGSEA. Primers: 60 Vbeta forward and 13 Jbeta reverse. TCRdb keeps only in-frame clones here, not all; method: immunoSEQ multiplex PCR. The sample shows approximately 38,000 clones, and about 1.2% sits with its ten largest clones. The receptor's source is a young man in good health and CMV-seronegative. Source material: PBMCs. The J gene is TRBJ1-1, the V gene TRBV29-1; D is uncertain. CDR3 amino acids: CSVDLKIGITEAFF. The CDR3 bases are TGCAGCGTAGATCTCAAAATCGGGATCACTGAAGCTTTCTTT.